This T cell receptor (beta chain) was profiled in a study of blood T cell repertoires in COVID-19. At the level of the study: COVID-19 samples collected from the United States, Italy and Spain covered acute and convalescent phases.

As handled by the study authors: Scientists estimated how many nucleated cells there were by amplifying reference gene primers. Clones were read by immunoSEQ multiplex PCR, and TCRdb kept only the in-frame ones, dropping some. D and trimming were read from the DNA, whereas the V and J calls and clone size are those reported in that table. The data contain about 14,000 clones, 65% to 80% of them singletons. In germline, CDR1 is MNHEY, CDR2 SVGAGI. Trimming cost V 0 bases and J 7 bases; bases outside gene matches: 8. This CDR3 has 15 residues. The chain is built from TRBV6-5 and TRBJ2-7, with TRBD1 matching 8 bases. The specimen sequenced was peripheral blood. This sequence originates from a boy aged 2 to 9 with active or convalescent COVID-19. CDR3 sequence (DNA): TGTGCCAGCAGTTACTCGGGACAGGACCCCAGGGAGCAGTACGTC. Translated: CASSYSGQDPREQYV.